The sequence of this TCR beta chain was determined in a study of Graves' ophthalmopathy and Graves' hyperthyroidism. Many counts were recorded for this clonotype. RNA transcripts were the source from which TCR beta CDR3 regions were amplified. HTBI primers were used in a first-round RT-PCR, which preceded a second-round multiplex PCR. MiXCR was run by TCRdb on the multiplex PCR reads, yielding one entry per CDR3 protein. Here the sample spans about 590,000 distinct CDR3 sequences, 39% being singletons. The V gene end was trimmed by 5 bases and the J gene end by 5 bases; junction bases not matched to a gene: 6. The CDR3 runs to 15 residues. Germline loops: CDR1 SEHNR, CDR2 FQNEAQ (reference sequence).

The V and J genes are TRBV7-9 and TRBJ2-2; 9 bases line up with TRBD1. The clonotype was recovered from an adult man with Graves' hyperthyroidism. Source material: peripheral blood or thyroid tissue (not recorded which). For the CDR3, the DNA is TGTGCCAGCAGCGATGGGACAGGGAGAACCGGGGAGCTGTTTTTT. It specifies CASSDGTGRTGELFF.